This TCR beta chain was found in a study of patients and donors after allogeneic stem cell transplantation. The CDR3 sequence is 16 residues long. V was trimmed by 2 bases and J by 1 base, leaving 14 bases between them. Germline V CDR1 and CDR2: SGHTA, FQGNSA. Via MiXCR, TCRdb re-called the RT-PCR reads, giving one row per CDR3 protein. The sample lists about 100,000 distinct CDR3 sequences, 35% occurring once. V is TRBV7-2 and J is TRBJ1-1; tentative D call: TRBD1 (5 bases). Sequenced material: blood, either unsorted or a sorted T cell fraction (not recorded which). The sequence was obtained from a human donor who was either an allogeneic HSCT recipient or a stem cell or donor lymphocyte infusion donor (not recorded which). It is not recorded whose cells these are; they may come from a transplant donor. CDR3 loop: CASSLTGGFTNTEAFF. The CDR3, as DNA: TGTGCCAGCAGCTTAACGGGGGGATTTACGAACACTGAAGCTTTCTTT.